This passage covers 2 T cell receptor beta chains from one sample sequenced in a study of early T cells in non-severe SARS-CoV-2 infection (dated by TCRdb to 2020 to 2022). Libraries were constructed by 5' RACE. The sequencer listed for this sample is NextSeq 500. The public reads were reprocessed in TCRdb via fastp at Q25 and MiXCR, keeping in-frame beta chains. Rows merge per CDR3 protein into single entries with the most common DNA and genes. Here the sample has about 90,000 distinct CDR3 sequences; roughly 12% occur a single time. Jointly, the top ten make up around 4.3% of the sample. The sequencing used whole blood, collected at baseline. The source is an adult who was a healthcare worker with PCR-confirmed SARS-CoV-2 infection or an uninfected control (not recorded which).

In its sample, this clonotype was seen a few times. This chain uses TRBV30 with TRBJ1-4; D gene unclear. CDR3 length: 13 amino acids. The V end was cut by 2 bases, the J end by 7 bases, with 11 bases between. Germline V CDR1 and CDR2: GTSNPN, SVGIG (reference sequence). Here the CDR3 reads CAWSQGNSEKLFF. The CDR3 coding sequence is TGTGCCTGGAGTCAAGGGAATTCTGAAAAACTGTTTTTT.

This clonotype was counted at least ten times. This sequence joins TRBV5-5 and TRBJ1-1; D unresolved. The germline gives CDR1 SGHKS, CDR2 YYEKEE (reference sequence). The CDR3 contains 14 residues. V dropped 0 bases and J dropped 3 bases, with 9 bases sitting between them. This CDR3 reads CASSLEFPDTEAFF. Written as DNA, the CDR3 is TGTGCCAGCAGCTTGGAATTCCCCGACACTGAAGCTTTCTTT.